What follows describes a single TCR beta chain. The data originate from a study of OX40 agonist ivuxolimab in advanced cancers. Generated by immunoSEQ multiplex PCR, the TCRdb table keeps only in-frame clones and is missing some. The table lists approximately 86,000 clones, around nine tenths of them singletons. Looked up from germline, CDR1 is GTSNPN and CDR2 is SVGIG (reference sequence). Deletions cut 5 bases from V and 2 bases from J, with 12 bases between. This CDR3 has 13 amino acids. Enrollment shut out patients with autoimmune disease history or systemic immunosuppression. The material sequenced was CD4+ or CD8+ T cells sorted from blood, taken in a trial of the OX40 agonist ivuxolimab. The sequence was obtained from an adult with an advanced solid tumor such as melanoma, head and neck, liver or kidney cancer. V usage is TRBV30 and J usage is TRBJ1-1, with D perhaps matching TRBD1 (5 bases). In nucleotides, the CDR3 is TGTGCCTGGGCGGGACTGGCCAACACTGAAGCTTTCTTT. Its protein is CAWAGLANTEAFF.